This T cell receptor beta chain appears in the sequencing data of a study of blood T cell repertoires in COVID-19. Trimming left V 2 bases short and J 9 bases short, with 14 bases between. The germline gives CDR1 LGHNA, CDR2 YNFKEQ. The CDR3 loop spans 15 amino acids. Sequencing was performed with immunoSEQ multiplex PCR; in TCRdb, only in-frame clones are kept and a portion is missing. The sample holds approximately 80,000 clones, less than 90% seen once. This receptor was identified in a human donor in a cohort sampled during active COVID-19. This chain links TRBV4-2 with TRBJ1-6; a possible D gene is TRBD1 (6 bases). The sequenced sample consisted of peripheral blood. The CDR3, as DNA: TGTGCCAGCAGCCAACTACAGGGACCGGGTTCACCCCTCCACTTT. Translated: CASSQLQGPGSPLHF.